The sequence of this T cell receptor (beta chain) was determined in a study of PD-L1 blockade in urothelial cancer. Whole-study context: Blood analyses occurred 3 weeks (second dose) and 6 weeks post treatment start. Median blood clonality was approximately 0.08, with tens of thousands of unique TCRs.

The V gene's germline CDR1 is SGHRS and CDR2 YFSETQ. The V gene end was trimmed by 3 bases and the J gene end by 3 bases; junction bases not matched to a gene: 11. This CDR3 is built from 17 residues. Noted time point: peripheral blood 6 weeks after treatment start. The diagnosis in patients was locally advanced or metastatic urothelial carcinoma. Spiking each PCR with synthetic TCR analog templates was performed. Assay used: immunoSEQ multiplex PCR; TCRdb lists only in-frame clones, some missing. This table holds about 36,000 clones, approximately 84% found once. The rearrangement uses TRBV5-1 and TRBJ2-4; 8 bases agree with TRBD2. This TCR was recovered from a middle-aged man with urothelial cancer. The material sequenced was PBMCs, taken around atezolizumab (anti-PD-L1) treatment. CDR3 coding DNA: TGCGCCAGCAGCTCCTTAACTAGCGGCTTTGACAAAAACATTCAGTACTTC. It specifies CASSSLTSGFDKNIQYF.